This is a list of T cell receptor beta chains from one sample in a study of T cell repertoires in cytomegalovirus infection. Antigens for these TCRs are unknown. MiXCR was run by TCRdb on the reads, yielding one entry per CDR3 protein. This sample has roughly 110,000 distinct CDR3 sequences; around 9.1% occur once, and the top ten carry roughly 29%. The sequenced sample consisted of PBMCs, sequenced either directly or after in vitro stimulation (not recorded which). These receptors all stem from a human donor in good health (CMV status not recorded). Some clones in this sample may be carry-over from other donors' samples. The conserved cysteine and the conserved F or W are not part of the CDR3 here.

CDR3aa: ATSEGSGNQPQH
j_gene: TRBJ1-5
v_gene: TRBV24-1

CDR3aa: ASSSGTGALLNTEAF
j_gene: TRBJ1-1
v_gene: TRBV7-2

CDR3aa: ASSASGVLGKQETQY
j_gene: TRBJ2-5
v_gene: TRBV11-2

CDR3aa: ASSAGQLQETQY
j_gene: TRBJ2-5
v_gene: TRBV9

CDR3aa: ASSPGTASNQPQH
j_gene: TRBJ1-5
v_gene: TRBV6-5

CDR3aa: ASSLGRISTDTQY
j_gene: TRBJ2-3
v_gene: TRBV11-2

CDR3aa: ASSPHRVPDTQY
j_gene: TRBJ2-3
v_gene: TRBV7-6

CDR3aa: ASSPVEGANEKLF
j_gene: TRBJ1-4
v_gene: TRBV18

CDR3aa: ASSYSPATDVYGYT
j_gene: TRBJ1-2
v_gene: TRBV6-5

CDR3aa: ASSHTIRVQPQH
j_gene: TRBJ1-5
v_gene: TRBV6-2/TRBV6-3

CDR3aa: SVEKSGQETQY
j_gene: TRBJ2-5
v_gene: TRBV29-1

CDR3aa: ASSRGTSGNTGELF
j_gene: TRBJ2-2
v_gene: TRBV5-8

CDR3aa: ASSEWGIGTEAF
j_gene: TRBJ1-1
v_gene: TRBV2

CDR3aa: ASSFDWNTEAF
j_gene: TRBJ1-1
v_gene: TRBV6-5